The clone carrying this T cell receptor (beta chain) appeared once. The CDR3 totals 17 residues. From germline, CDR1 is SGHTA and CDR2 FQGNSA. V gave up 2 bases and J gave up 5 bases; unmatched junction bases: 9. PCR involved 60 Vbeta and 13 Jbeta primers. Sequencing was performed with immunoSEQ multiplex PCR; in TCRdb, only in-frame clones are kept and a portion is missing. This sample yields some 110,000 clones, of which around three quarters are seen a single time; 3.5% to 4.5% belongs to the top ten. This sample was taken from a study of cytomegalovirus exposure and HLA in healthy donors. This receptor was obtained from a man aged 25-45 years in good health and CMV-seropositive. Sequencing used PBMCs. The chain links TRBV7-2 to TRBJ1-6, with 7 bases that match TRBD1. CDR3 sequence: CASSLIGLGTDNSPLHF. Written as DNA, the CDR3 is TGTGCCAGCAGCTTAATCGGCCTGGGGACAGATAATTCACCCCTCCACTTT.